This TCR beta chain was captured by sequencing in a study of blood T cell repertoires in COVID-19. Concerning this clone: Germline is not matched at one junction end, which may reflect a read error.

The germline CDR1 and CDR2 sequences are LNHDA and SQIVND (reference sequence). This CDR3 is built from 17 residues. Original methodology: Amplification of reference gene primers provided the estimated nucleated cell counts. Sequencing was performed with immunoSEQ multiplex PCR; in TCRdb, only in-frame clones are kept and a portion is missing. Clone size and the V and J calls come from that table; the DNA yielded D and trimming. The sample lists 200,000 to 250,000 clones, more than 80% occurring once. The specimen sequenced was PBMCs or T cells enriched from blood (not recorded which). This TCR came from a man aged 55 to 70 who had recovered from COVID-19. The chain is built from TRBV19 and TRBJ2-7; D is ambiguous. The CDR3 sequence: CVSSMGLSLRIGLEQYF. In DNA, the CDR3 is TGTGTCAGTAGTATGGGCTTGTCATTACGGATCGGCCTCGAGCAGTACTTC. The full variable domain, with the rest looked up from reference TRBV19 and TRBJ2-7, is DGGITQSPKYLFRKEGQNVTLSCEQNLNHDAMYWYRQDPGQGLRLIYYSQIVNDFQKGDIAEGYSVSREKKESFPLTVTSAQKNPTAFYLCVSSMGLSLRIGLEQYFGPGTRLTVT.